This T cell receptor beta chain was sequenced for a study of blood T cell repertoires in COVID-19 (dated by TCRdb to 2018 to 2021). Study-level background: Samples from collaborators originated in the United States, Italy and Spain and spanned both the acute and convalescent phases of COVID-19. The material from the prospective study consisted of cDNA or gDNA derived from T cells, B-cell-depleted T cells, or PBMCs. The dataset comprised deeply sampled blood TCRbeta repertoires from subjects exposed to, actively infected with, or recovered from COVID-19. The repertoires were released in a freely available public database intended as a resource for research on the immune response to SARS-CoV-2. The samples were drawn from the first 160 participants of the ongoing ImmuneRACE study and from 950 to 1,500 subjects provided by 6 global collaborators. A de-identified subject ID, COVID-19 status, age in years and sex were almost always included in the sample metadata. Where HLA class I and class II types were available, the types were taken from metadata supplied by the sample provider, not from assay-based typing.

TCRbeta CDR3 regions were amplified from genomic DNA by means of the immunoSEQ Assay, a bias-controlled multiplex PCR. The original pipeline was this. Within the assay, amplification of reference gene primers was used to estimate how many nucleated cells each sample contained. To quantify the absolute abundance of each unique TCRbeta CDR3 rearrangement, sequence reads were collapsed and filtered. For each sample, productive Simpson clonality was calculated as the square root of Simpson's diversity index across productive rearrangements. TCRdb stores this immuneACCESS table with in-frame sequences only. Part of the clones is absent; in the studies checked, under half of the shortfall reflects unresolved V genes, and no reason is known for the rest. V and J calls and clone size are given by that table; D and trimming were obtained from the DNA. The sample table lists fewer than 140,000 clones, under 90% of them with a count of one. The ten biggest clones cover around 15% of the sample.

The CDR3 spans 15 residues, from the cysteine through the phenylalanine. Only CDR3 DNA is held: 45 bases, read in frame from base 1. For CDR1 and CDR2, the germline V gene (reference sequence) lists MNHEY and SMNVEV. At the junction V is shortened by 5 bases and J by 0 bases, with 11 bases in between. With respect to this clone: Its antigen is currently not known. No base qualities exist here, and no much larger clone lies one base off it.

Beyond this particular receptor, the publication reports: The amount of clinical and demographic metadata varied by source and participant and was provided uncurated.

Collaborating institutions collected whole blood in K2EDTA tubes following their own protocols. For TCRbeta analysis, collaborators shipped samples as frozen whole blood, isolated PBMCs, or DNA extracted from either of those sample types. The rearranged segments are TRBV27 and TRBJ1-3; TRBD1 might be the D gene, on 6 matching bases. The sample was peripheral blood. The receptor was derived from an older woman with acute or convalescent COVID-19. This receptor carries the CDR3 CASSKQGTSGNTIYF. The DNA reads as follows: TGTGCCAGCAGTAAACAGGGAACCTCTGGAAACACCATATATTTT.